There are a few counts of the clone carrying this T cell receptor (beta chain). This CDR3 spans 15 amino acids. From germline, CDR1 is DFQATT and CDR2 SNEGSKA (reference sequence). The J segment lost 2 bases and the V segment lost 5 bases, leaving 10 bases of the junction unmatched. TCRdb itself ran the reads through MiXCR, one entry per CDR3 protein. The table includes 200,000 to 300,000 distinct CDR3 sequences, around 15% detected once. The sample comes from a study of T cell repertoires in cytomegalovirus infection. Study-wide background: Public TCR beta signature analysis indicated the presence of both CMV infection and matching HLA type.

V usage is TRBV20-1 and J usage is TRBJ2-3; TRBD2 agrees at 7 bases. Specimen: PBMCs. The sequence was collected from a human donor in good health (CMV status not recorded). Some clones in this sample may be carry-over from other donors' samples. CDR3 sequence: CSAEVRAGFTDTQYF. CDR3 bases: TGCAGTGCTGAAGTTCGAGCGGGATTCACAGATACGCAGTATTTT.